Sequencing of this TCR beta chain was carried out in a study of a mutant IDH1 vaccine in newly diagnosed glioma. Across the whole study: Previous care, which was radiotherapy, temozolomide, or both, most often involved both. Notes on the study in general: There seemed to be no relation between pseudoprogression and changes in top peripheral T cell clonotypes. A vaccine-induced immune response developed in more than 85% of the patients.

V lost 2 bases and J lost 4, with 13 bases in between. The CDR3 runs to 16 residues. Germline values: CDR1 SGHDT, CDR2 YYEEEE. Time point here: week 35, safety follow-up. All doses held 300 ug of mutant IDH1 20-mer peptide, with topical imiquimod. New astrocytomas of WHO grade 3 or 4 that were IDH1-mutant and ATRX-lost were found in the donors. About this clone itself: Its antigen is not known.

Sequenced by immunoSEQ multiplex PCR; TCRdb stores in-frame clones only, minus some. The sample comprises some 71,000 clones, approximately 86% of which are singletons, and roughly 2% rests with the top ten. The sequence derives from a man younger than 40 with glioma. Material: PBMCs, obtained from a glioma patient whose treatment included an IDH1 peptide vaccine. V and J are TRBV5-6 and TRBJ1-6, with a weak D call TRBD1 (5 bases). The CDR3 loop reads CASSLTGASYNSPLHF. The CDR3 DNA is TGTGCCAGCAGCTTAACCGGGGCAAGTTATAATTCACCCCTCCACTTT.